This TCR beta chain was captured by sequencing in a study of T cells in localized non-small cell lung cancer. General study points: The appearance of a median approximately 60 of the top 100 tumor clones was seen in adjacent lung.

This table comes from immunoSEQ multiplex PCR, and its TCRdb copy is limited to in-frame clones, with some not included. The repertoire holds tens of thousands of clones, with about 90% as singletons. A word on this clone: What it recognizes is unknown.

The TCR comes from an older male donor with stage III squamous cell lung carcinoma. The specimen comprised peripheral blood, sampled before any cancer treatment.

This CDR3 reads CARHDRSSYEQYV. CDR3 sequence (DNA): TGTGCCAGACATGACAGGAGCTCCTACGAGCAGTACGTC. This chain connects TRBV19 to TRBJ2-7; D perhaps matches TRBD1 (6 bases). V lost 9 bases to trimming and J lost 0 bases, with 12 bases between them. Germline V CDR1 and CDR2: LNHDA, SQIVND (reference sequence). The CDR3 contains 13 residues.